The entry below gives a single T cell receptor beta chain sequence along with its context. This receptor's antigen is unknown. No quality values exist for individual bases; no much larger clone is one base distant. The junction carries 10 bases between V and J, which are trimmed by 5 bases and 2 bases respectively. The germline V gene (reference sequence) supplies CDR1 LNHNV and CDR2 YYDKDF. Taken from cysteine to phenylalanine, the CDR3 has 15 residues. Only the CDR3 region is kept as DNA, spanning 45 bases read in frame from base 1. In the prospective study, participants were roughly 18 to 95 years old, resided in about two dozen geographic areas of the United States, and were enrolled through a virtual design. In the prospective study, participants were assigned to cohorts based on the clinical history participants reported in a screening survey and a study questionnaire. A participant counted as exposed if, within 2 weeks of entering the study, that participant had been in contact with someone who had a PCR-confirmed or clinician-diagnosed COVID-19 case. Each participant in the prospective study had whole blood, serum and a nasopharyngeal or oropharyngeal swab collected by mobile phlebotomists. Prospective study participants could optionally give additional blood draws and questionnaires over an approximately two-month period. Before DNA extraction, prospective study blood samples were shipped either frozen or at room temperature.

TCRbeta CDR3 regions were amplified from genomic DNA using the immunoSEQ Assay, a bias-controlled multiplex PCR. As for the original processing: The number of nucleated cells in each sample was estimated from the amplification of reference gene primers within the assay. Sequence reads were collapsed and filtered to measure the absolute abundance of every unique TCRbeta CDR3 rearrangement. For each sample, productive Simpson clonality was calculated as the square root of Simpson's diversity index across productive rearrangements. The table comes from immuneACCESS by way of TCRdb, which keeps in-frame sequences with V and J called. Part of the clones is missing from these tables; in studies checked, under half for an unresolved V gene and the rest for unknown reasons. That table supplies the V and J calls and clone size; D and trimming were determined from the DNA. This sample comprises 350,000 to 500,000 clones, roughly 84% of them detected only once. About 1.4% of the sample is held by the ten biggest clonotypes.

The data originate from a study of blood T cell repertoires in COVID-19 (dated by TCRdb to the early 2020s). About the study as a whole: Collaborator samples came from the United States, Italy and Spain and covered acute and convalescent phases of COVID-19. Where available, HLA class I and class II types were taken from metadata supplied by the sample provider and were not determined by assay-based typing. The samples were drawn from two sources: the first 160 participants of the ongoing ImmuneRACE study, and fewer than 1,500 subjects contributed by 6 global collaborators. The dataset comprised deeply sampled blood TCRbeta repertoires from subjects exposed to, actively infected with, or recovered from COVID-19. The material from the prospective study consisted of cDNA or gDNA derived from T cells, B-cell-depleted T cells, or PBMCs. A freely available public database, intended as a resource for researchers studying the immune response to SARS-CoV-2, is where the repertoires were released. Nearly every sample came with metadata listing a de-identified subject ID, COVID-19 status, age in years and sex.

General findings and caveats noted by the study authors: How much clinical and demographic metadata was included differed by source and by participant, and the metadata was provided uncurated.

The TCR comes from a woman aged 18-29 years who had been exposed to COVID-19. Input material: PBMCs or T cells enriched from blood (not recorded which). The sequence joins TRBV15 to TRBJ2-6, with a tentative D gene TRBD2 over 6 matching bases. The CDR3 reads CATSGGEAGANVLTF. The nucleotide sequence is given as TGTGCCACCAGCGGAGGGGAGGCTGGGGCCAACGTCCTGACTTTC.